Described below is a single TCR beta chain sequence and its context. Antigen unknown. Germline CDR1 reads LGHNT; CDR2 reads FRNRAP. The CDR3 sequence is 12 residues long. V lost 7 bases, J lost 10 bases, and 14 bases lay in between. TCRdb re-called the reads with MiXCR, one entry per CDR3 protein. This sample has about 770,000 distinct CDR3 sequences, with roughly 28% found just once. The sample originates from a study of T cell repertoires in cytomegalovirus infection. Study-wide context: Epitope selection comprised recently identified HLA-C-restricted CMV epitopes and well-studied HLA-B-restricted CMV epitopes. A matching HLA type, together with CMV infection, was signaled by public TCR beta signatures. Study conclusions and caveats: Cumulative frequency (of public TCR beta family members) identified carriers of CMV plus the relevant HLA. It was HLA-C-restricted CMV-specific TCR beta clonotypes that dominated the response ex vivo.

The origin of this receptor is a human donor in good health (CMV status not recorded). Some clones in this sample may be carry-over from other donors' samples. The chain employs TRBV12-5 and TRBJ2-1, with D perhaps matching TRBD1 (5 bases). This specimen consisted of cultured CD8+ T cells from PBMCs, obtained from culture after CMV antigen stimulation. CDR3 nucleotides: TGTGCTAGTGCCTCAGGGCTGGAAGAGCAGTTCTTC. Translating it yields CASASGLEEQFF.